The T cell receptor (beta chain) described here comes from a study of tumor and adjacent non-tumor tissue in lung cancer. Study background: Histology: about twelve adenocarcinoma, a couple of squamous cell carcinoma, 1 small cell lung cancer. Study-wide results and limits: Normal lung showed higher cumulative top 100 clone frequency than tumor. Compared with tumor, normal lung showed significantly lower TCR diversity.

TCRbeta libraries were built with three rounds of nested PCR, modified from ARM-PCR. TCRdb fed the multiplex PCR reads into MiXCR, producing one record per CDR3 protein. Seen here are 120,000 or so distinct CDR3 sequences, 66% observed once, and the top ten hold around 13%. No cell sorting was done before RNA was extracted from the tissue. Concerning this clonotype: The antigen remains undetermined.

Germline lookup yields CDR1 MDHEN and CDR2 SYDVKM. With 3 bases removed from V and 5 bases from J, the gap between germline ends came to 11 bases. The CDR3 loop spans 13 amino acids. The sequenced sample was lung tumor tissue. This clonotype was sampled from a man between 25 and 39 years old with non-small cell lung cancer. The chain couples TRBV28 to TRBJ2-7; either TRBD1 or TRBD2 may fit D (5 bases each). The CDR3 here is CASSLRGDNEQYF. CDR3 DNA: TGTGCCAGCAGTTTGAGGGGTGACAACGAGCAGTACTTC.